This entry lists 6 T cell receptor beta chains sequenced from one sample in a study of pediatric ulcerative colitis. Here immunoSEQ multiplex PCR was the method, and the copy in TCRdb shows in-frame clones only, minus some. The sample comprises fewer than 30,000 clones, 65% to 80% of which are singletons, and 7.8% rests with the top ten. The rectum was sampled with one to two pinch biopsies at colonoscopy. The sequencing input was gut tissue. These receptors were obtained from a boy aged 5-17 years with severe ulcerative colitis.

This clone was found once. The J gene is TRBJ2-7, the V gene TRBV19; D gene unclear. CDR1 is LNHDA, CDR2 SQIVND, per germline (reference sequence). V was clipped by 3 bases and J by 2 bases, with 5 bases between them. The CDR3 spans 12 residues. The CDR3 nucleotides are TGTGCCAGTAGTATTGGCGCCTACGAGCAGTACTTC. It yields the protein CASSIGAYEQYF.

The chain uses TRBV7-9 and TRBJ2-3, with 10 bases identical to TRBD2. This CDR3 spans 16 amino acids. Trimming at V came to 6 bases and at J to 2 bases, leaving 8 bases not matched to a gene. Germline assignment: CDR1 SEHNR and CDR2 FQNEAQ (reference sequence). The CDR3 loop reads CASRHQGLADTDTQYF. CDR3 nucleotides: TGTGCCAGCAGGCATCAAGGACTAGCGGACACAGATACGCAGTATTTT.

This chain joins TRBV19 and TRBJ1-1, with 7 bases that match TRBD1. This CDR3 is 14 amino acids long. Germline lookup yields CDR1 LNHDA and CDR2 SQIVND (reference sequence). The J segment lost 4 bases and the V segment lost 5 bases, leaving 7 bases of the junction unmatched. CDR3 residues: CASSGLRGSTEAFF. CDR3 coding DNA: TGTGCCAGTAGTGGTCTCAGGGGGTCCACTGAAGCTTTCTTT.

This clone was seen a single time. The chain employs TRBV25-1 and TRBJ2-5; 10 bases are a match to TRBD1. Unmatched junction bases numbered 19, after V lost 7 bases and J lost 5 bases. Germline CDR1 reads MGHDK; CDR2 reads SYGVNS. This CDR3 region has 18 residues. CDR3 region: CASIPGQGTSVLRETQYF. The CDR3 DNA reads as TGTGCCAGCATACCGGGACAGGGGACTTCGGTTCTCAGGGAGACCCAGTACTTC.

The gene calls are TRBV5-1 and TRBJ2-5, with 11 nucleotides matching TRBD2. With 4 bases clipped from V and 5 bases from J, the junction kept 13 bases outside the gene matches. Germline V gives CDR1 SGHRS, CDR2 YFSETQ. The CDR3 sequence is 17 residues long. CDR3 amino acids: CASSIGTSGTNRETQYF. DNA of the CDR3: TGCGCCAGCAGCATCGGGACTAGCGGAACAAATCGGGAGACCCAGTACTTC.

The chain links TRBV4-3 to TRBJ1-5; perhaps TRBD1 as D (6 bases). Between the trimmed V and J ends, which lost 3 bases and 4 bases, there was a span of 13 bases. Germline V CDR1 and CDR2: LGHNA, YSLEER. CDR3 size: 15 residues. The DNA for the CDR3 is TGCGCCAGCAGCCAGGACCGAGACAGGAATCAGCCCCAGCATTTT. Translated: CASSQDRDRNQPQHF.